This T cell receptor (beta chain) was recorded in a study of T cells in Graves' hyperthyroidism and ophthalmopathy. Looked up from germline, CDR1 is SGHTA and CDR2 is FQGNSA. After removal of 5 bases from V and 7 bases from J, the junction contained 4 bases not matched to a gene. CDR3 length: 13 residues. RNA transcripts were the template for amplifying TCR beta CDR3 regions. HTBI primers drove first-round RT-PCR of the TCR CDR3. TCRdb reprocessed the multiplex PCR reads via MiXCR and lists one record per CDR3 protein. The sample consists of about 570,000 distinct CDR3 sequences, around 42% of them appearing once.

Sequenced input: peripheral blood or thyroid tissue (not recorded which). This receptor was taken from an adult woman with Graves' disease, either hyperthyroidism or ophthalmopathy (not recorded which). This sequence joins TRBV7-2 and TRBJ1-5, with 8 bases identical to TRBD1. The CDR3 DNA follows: TGTGCCAGCAGCGTCAGGGGGCAACAGCCCCAGCATTTT. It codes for CASSVRGQQPQHF.